The 18 T cell receptor beta chains reported below all come from one sample, sequenced in a study of T cell repertoires in cytomegalovirus infection. No antigen has been assigned to these receptors. TCRdb processed the reads anew with MiXCR; each CDR3 protein has one entry. Of about 110,000 distinct CDR3 sequences in the sample, about a tenth were seen once. Sequencing was performed on PBMCs, sequenced either directly or after in vitro stimulation (not recorded which). These receptors were taken from a human donor in good health (CMV status not recorded). Some clones in this sample may be carry-over from other donors' samples.

This clonotype was observed many times. The V and J genes are TRBV7-2 and TRBJ1-6; 8 bases map to TRBD1. V dropped 5 bases and J dropped 5; count of bases not matched to a gene: 5. Germline V gene sequence: CDR1 SGHTA, CDR2 FQGNSA. The CDR3 length is 15 residues. CDR3 in DNA: TGTGCCAGCAGCAGGGCAGGGGGCGATAATTCACCCCTCCACTTT. It is translated as CASSRAGGDNSPLHF. Combining the CDR3 with reference TRBV7-2 and TRBJ1-6 gives the whole variable domain GAGVSQSPSNKVTEKGKDVELRCDPISGHTALYWYRQSLGQGLEFLIYFQGNSAPDKSGLPSDRFSAERTGGSVSTLTIQRTQQEDSAVYLCASSRAGGDNSPLHFGNGTRLTVT.

This clonotype was found many times. The chain is built from TRBV7-2 and TRBJ2-7, with TRBD2 as a possible D gene (5 bases). V was trimmed by 1 base and J by 6 bases, leaving 19 bases between them. From germline, CDR1 is SGHTA and CDR2 FQGNSA. The CDR3 has 16 amino acids. CDR3 in amino acids: CASSLVISGMGSEQYF. CDR3 in DNA: TGTGCCAGCAGCTTAGTCATATCCGGGATGGGTAGCGAGCAGTACTTC.

By sample share, this clonotype is medium-sized. The chain has TRBV11-2 and TRBJ2-2, with 9 bases fitting TRBD1. The length of the CDR3 is 16 residues. Germline V gene data show CDR1 as SGHAT and CDR2 as FQNNGV. With V trimmed by 5 bases and J by 5 bases, 9 bases remained unmatched. CDR3 bases: TGTGCCAGCAGCCAAACAGGGGGCTGGGTTACCGGGGAGCTGTTTTTT. Protein product: CASSQTGGWVTGELFF.

The rearrangement joins TRBV20-1 to TRBJ2-5; TRBD1 aligns across 11 bases. CDR1 and CDR2 (germline): DFQATT, SNEGSKA (reference sequence). The CDR3 sequence is 18 residues long. Trimming cost V 0 bases and J 4 bases; bases outside gene matches: 13. CDR3 protein: CSARDQASRDRGGETQYF. The CDR3 DNA follows: TGCAGTGCTAGAGATCAAGCCTCGCGGGACAGGGGGGGAGAGACCCAGTACTTC.

The chain employs TRBV7-2 and TRBJ2-1; TRBD2 aligns across 12 bases. Germline V gives CDR1 SGHTA, CDR2 FQGNSA. V gave up 1 base and J gave up 4 bases; unmatched junction bases: 11. The CDR3 totals 19 residues. CDR3 nucleotide sequence: TGTGCCAGCAGCTTAGTACCGAGACTAGCGGGAGCCGTTTACAATGAGCAGTTCTTC. This sequence encodes CASSLVPRLAGAVYNEQFF.

The V call is TRBV20-1, the J call TRBJ2-1; D is perhaps TRBD2 (5 bases). Trimming left V 5 bases short and J 4 bases short, with 18 bases between. Germline V gene sequence: CDR1 DFQATT, CDR2 SNEGSKA (reference sequence). This CDR3 has 15 residues. CDR3: CSACTSGAFYNEQFF. DNA for the CDR3: TGCAGTGCTTGCACCAGCGGAGCCTTTTACAATGAGCAGTTCTTC.

Many counts were recorded for this clonotype. The J gene is TRBJ2-3, the V gene TRBV11-3; unclear D gene. Germline V gives CDR1 SGHNT, CDR2 YENEEA. This CDR3 spans 13 amino acids. Trimming took off 5 bases at V and 0 bases at J, with 6 bases between the two ends. CDR3 nucleotides: TGTGCCAGCAGCCCAGGAAGCACAGATACGCAGTATTTT. Amino acids: CASSPGSTDTQYF.

In its sample, this clonotype was seen many times. The chain joins TRBV7-2 to TRBJ2-3; D is perhaps TRBD1 or TRBD2 (5 bases each). The CDR3 spans 15 residues. The V and J ends lost 8 bases and 3 bases respectively, with 18 bases between them. The germline CDR1 and CDR2 sequences are SGHTA and FQGNSA. The CDR3 loop reads CASAWWGRGTDTQYF. CDR3 sequence (DNA): TGTGCCAGCGCATGGTGGGGGAGAGGGACAGATACGCAGTATTTT.

The chain employs TRBV5-4 and TRBJ1-3; D remains unclear. Trimming took off 0 bases at V and 3 bases at J, with 10 bases between the two ends. CDR1 and CDR2 from the germline V gene are SGHNT and YYREEE (reference sequence). CDR3 length equals 15 residues. CDR3: CASSLDLGNGNTIYF. In DNA, the CDR3 is TGTGCCAGCAGCTTGGACCTGGGGAATGGAAACACCATATATTTT.

This clonotype was seen many times. The gene calls are TRBV29-1 and TRBJ2-1; 12 bases are a match to TRBD2. J was trimmed by 4 bases and V by 3 bases; bases with no gene match: 4. The germline V gene encodes CDR1 SQVTM and CDR2 ANQGSEA. CDR3 length equals 15 residues. DNA for the CDR3: TGCAGCGTTGAGGCTAGCGGGAGGGGGTACAATGAGCAGTTCTTC. As protein: CSVEASGRGYNEQFF.

At least ten counts were recorded for this clonotype. CDR3 DNA sequence: TGTGCCAGCAGTAACCCCAGGGAGAACCCTGGAAACACCATATATTTT. Encoded protein: CASSNPRENPGNTIYF. The chain recombines TRBV27 with TRBJ1-3; TRBD1 might be the D (5 bases). This CDR3 is built from 16 residues. Trimming cost V 5 bases and J 2 bases, with 16 bases left between them. Germline V gene sequence: CDR1 MNHEY, CDR2 SMNVEV (reference sequence).

The chain joins TRBV6-1 to TRBJ1-5, with D possibly matching TRBD1 (6 bases). Trimming cost V 10 bases and J 5 bases, with 15 bases left between them. The CDR3 covers 13 residues. CDR1 MNHNS and CDR2 SASEGT come from the germline V gene. The CDR3 protein is CANRTDRDQPQHF. The CDR3, as DNA: TGTGCCAACAGAACGGACAGAGATCAGCCCCAGCATTTT.

The sample holds a few counts of this clonotype. The V gene is TRBV10-3, the J gene TRBJ1-2; 8 bases are a match to TRBD1. The junction had 6 bases not matched to a gene; V was cut back by 7 bases and J by 2 bases. Per the germline V gene, CDR1 is ENHRY and CDR2 is SYGVKD. The CDR3 runs 14 residues. The chain's CDR3 is CAINPQGGNYGYTF. In DNA form, the CDR3 reads TGTGCCATCAACCCACAGGGGGGGAACTATGGCTACACCTTC.

This clonotype was found many times. V usage is TRBV4-1 and J usage is TRBJ1-5; 9 bases align to TRBD1. Germline V CDR1 and CDR2: MGHRA, YSYEKL. After removal of 3 bases from V and 5 bases from J, the junction contained 5 bases not matched to a gene. The CDR3 totals 15 residues. CDR3 sequence (DNA): TGCGCCAGCAGCCAGAACCGGGACAGGGATCAGCCCCAGCATTTT. Translating gives CASSQNRDRDQPQHF.

This clonotype has at least ten counts. This chain joins TRBV7-2 and TRBJ2-3; tentatively, D is TRBD1 or TRBD2 (5 bases each). From germline, CDR1 is SGHTA and CDR2 FQGNSA. The length of the CDR3 is 16 residues. The germline V and J ends were trimmed by 0 bases and 6 bases, with 16 bases remaining between them. CDR3 in DNA: TGTGCCAGCAGCTTAGCGCGGAGGCCAAGGGGCGATACGCAGTATTTT. It yields the protein CASSLARRPRGDTQYF.

This clonotype was picked up one time. This sequence joins TRBV20-1 and TRBJ2-5; D is ambiguous. The CDR3 spans 10 residues. With 6 bases removed from V and 4 bases from J, the gap between germline ends came to 6 bases. Germline V lookup: CDR1 DFQATT, CDR2 SNEGSKA (reference sequence). The CDR3 DNA sequence: TGCAGTGCGGGTGTAGAGACCCAGTACTTC. It specifies CSAGVETQYF.

This clonotype has just a few counts. This rearrangement joins TRBV29-1 to TRBJ2-5; D uncertain. Germline values: CDR1 SQVTM, CDR2 ANQGSEA. Trimming removed 4 bases at V and 4 bases at J, with 13 bases between. The CDR3 spans 13 residues. Here the CDR3 reads CSVGSPPGETQYF. The CDR3 nucleotides are TGCAGCGTTGGGTCTCCCCCCGGAGAGACCCAGTACTTC.

This clonotype came up a few times. The CDR3 here is CASSLVQGARGNTIYF. In DNA form, the CDR3 reads TGTGCCAGCAGCTTAGTCCAGGGGGCAAGGGGAAACACCATATATTTT. This sequence joins TRBV7-2 and TRBJ1-3, with 8 bases lining up with TRBD1. The germline V gene encodes CDR1 SGHTA and CDR2 FQGNSA. CDR3 length: 16 residues. V shed 1 base and J 4 bases; nucleotides not matched to a gene: 6.